This T cell receptor beta chain was recorded in a study of cytomegalovirus exposure and HLA in healthy donors. This CDR3 comprises 15 residues. Trimming cost V 4 bases and J 9 bases, with 19 bases left between them. Germline V lookup: CDR1 MNHNS, CDR2 SASEGT. 60 Vbeta and 13 Jbeta primers were used in PCR. Some clones are missing from TCRdb's copy, which holds only in-frame ones; the method was immunoSEQ multiplex PCR. The sample yields 160,000 or so clones, just under 80% seen once. This chain connects TRBV6-1 to TRBJ1-5; tentative D call: TRBD1 (6 bases). The specimen sequenced was PBMCs. The sequence was collected from a woman aged 50 to 60 in good health and CMV-seronegative. The CDR3 loop reads CASSVGGTGSLPQHF. The CDR3 DNA is TGTGCCAGCAGTGTTGGCGGAACAGGGTCTCTGCCCCAGCATTTT.